Below, one T cell receptor beta chain is given with its context. Here immunoSEQ multiplex PCR was the method, and the copy in TCRdb shows in-frame clones only, minus some. This sample yields some 150,000 clones, of which about 94% are seen a single time; approximately 14% belongs to the top ten. The data belong to a study of control samples from healthy donors and cancer patients. Trimming left V 3 bases short and J 0 bases short, with 11 bases between. Germline loops: CDR1 SGHNT, CDR2 YYREEE (reference sequence). This CDR3 is 15 amino acids long. This chain connects TRBV5-4 to TRBJ2-3, with D unresolved. Sequencing was performed on PBMCs. The TCR sequence derives from a man aged 60 to 75 with colorectal cancer. The CDR3 sequence: CASSWDFASTDTQYF. For the CDR3, the DNA is TGTGCCAGCAGCTGGGATTTTGCTAGCACAGATACGCAGTATTTT.